Each of the 6 T cell receptor beta chains below was sequenced from the same sample in a study of PD-L1 blockade in urothelial cancer. Some clones are missing from TCRdb's copy, which holds only in-frame ones; the method was immunoSEQ multiplex PCR. The table has tens of thousands of clones, 75% to 90% seen once. The time point was: pretreatment peripheral blood. This material consisted of PBMCs, taken around atezolizumab (anti-PD-L1) treatment. Every receptor here comes from a man in his 60s with urothelial cancer.

The chain carries TRBV13 and TRBJ1-4; D gene uncertain. Germline V gene data show CDR1 as PRHDT and CDR2 as FYEKMQ (reference sequence). V lost 5 bases, J lost 7 bases, and 20 bases lay in between. The CDR3 extends over 16 amino acids. CDR3: CASSPRHSTSLEKLFF. The CDR3 DNA reads as TGTGCCAGCAGCCCTCGACACTCAACTTCTCTTGAAAAACTGTTTTTT.

This clone was counted a single time. The chain has TRBV27 and TRBJ2-7, with D possibly matching TRBD1 (6 bases). The CDR3 has 14 amino acids. The V gene lost 2 bases and the J gene lost 7 bases, with 15 bases spanning the gap. Germline-derived CDR1 and CDR2 are MNHEY and SMNVEV (reference sequence). CDR3 DNA: TGTGCCAGCAGTTTAGGGCAGGGGTTAAGGGAGCAGTACTTC. It specifies CASSLGQGLREQYF.

This sequence joins TRBV30 and TRBJ2-6; 11 bases map to TRBD1. V shed 7 bases, J shed 1 base, and the junction held 6 bases outside the gene matches. Germline loops: CDR1 GTSNPN, CDR2 SVGIG (reference sequence). This CDR3 has 16 residues. The DNA of the CDR3 is TGTGCCTTTGGACAGGGGGCTTTATCTGGGGCCAACGTCCTGACTTTC. It yields the protein CAFGQGALSGANVLTF. Using reference TRBV30 and TRBJ2-6 for the parts outside the CDR3, the full variable domain is SQTIHQWPATLVQPVGSPLSLECTVEGTSNPNLYWYRQAAGRGLQLLFYSVGIGQISSEVPQNLSASRPQDRQFILSSKKLLLSDSGFYLCAFGQGALSGANVLTFGAGSRLTVL.

CDR3 region: CASSLAGTYNEQFF. In nucleotides, the CDR3 is TGTGCCAGCAGCTTAGCGGGCACCTACAATGAGCAGTTCTTC. V is TRBV7-9 and J is TRBJ2-1; D uncertain. Germline lookup yields CDR1 SEHNR and CDR2 FQNEAQ (reference sequence). The CDR3 consists of 14 residues. The germline V and J ends were trimmed by 0 bases and 2 bases, with 5 bases remaining between them.

The rearrangement joins TRBV2 to TRBJ2-1, with 7 positions matching TRBD2. Trimming at V came to 4 bases and at J to 5 bases, leaving 5 bases not matched to a gene. The germline V gene has CDR1 SNHLY and CDR2 FYNNEI. This CDR3 comprises 14 residues. The CDR3 sequence: CASSVRLANNEQFF. CDR3 coding DNA: TGTGCCAGCAGTGTCCGACTAGCTAACAATGAGCAGTTCTTC.

CDR3 nucleotide sequence: TGTGCCAGCAGTGTGCAGACTCTCTACAATGAGCAGTTCTTC. It encodes CASSVQTLYNEQFF. The chain employs TRBV2 and TRBJ2-1; no clear D gene. V lost 4 bases and J 3 bases, leaving 10 bases between the germline ends. The CDR3 is 14 residues long. Germline V gives CDR1 SNHLY, CDR2 FYNNEI.